Below are 6 T cell receptor beta chains sequenced from a single sample in a study of blood T cell repertoires in COVID-19. Only in-frame clones appear in the TCRdb table, and some are missing; sequencing was by immunoSEQ multiplex PCR. The sample gives 150,000 to 200,000 clones, approximately 83% of which show up once; approximately 13% is in the top ten. The sequenced sample was PBMCs or T cells enriched from blood (not recorded which). These receptors originate from a woman in her sixties or seventies who had recovered from COVID-19.

DNA for the CDR3: TGTGCCTGGACCCAGGGCCTAAGGGGTGGCTACACCTTC. This sequence encodes CAWTQGLRGGYTF. The chain employs TRBV30 and TRBJ1-2, with D perhaps matching TRBD1 (5 bases). V lost 4 bases and J 7 bases, leaving 16 bases between the germline ends. Germline CDR1 reads GTSNPN; CDR2 reads SVGIG (reference sequence). The CDR3 covers 13 residues.

This clone was observed once. The J gene is TRBJ2-2, the V gene TRBV6-5, with 7 bases lining up with TRBD2. V lost 7 bases to trimming and J lost 4 bases; unmatched junction nucleotides: 9. The CDR3 sequence is 15 residues long. The germline V gene encodes CDR1 MNHEY and CDR2 SVGAGI. The CDR3 is CASNREVRSTGELFF. The CDR3 DNA follows: TGTGCCAGCAACCGGGAGGTGCGGTCCACCGGGGAGCTGTTTTTT.

The chain couples TRBV27 to TRBJ1-2, with D perhaps matching TRBD1 (6 bases). V lost 5 bases and J lost 8, with 15 bases in between. The V gene's germline CDR1 is MNHEY and CDR2 SMNVEV (reference sequence). This CDR3 is 13 amino acids long. Here the CDR3 DNA reads TGTGCCAGCAGTCCGGGGGGGGCCCGAGGCTACACCTTC. Amino acids: CASSPGGARGYTF.

The V and J genes are TRBV9 and TRBJ1-4; D gene uncertain. Deletions cut 4 bases from V and 8 bases from J, with 15 bases between. Germline V gene sequence: CDR1 SGDLS, CDR2 YYNGEE. There are 14 residues in the CDR3. Written as DNA, the CDR3 is TGTGCCAGCAGCCCCGGGAGGGCTTGGGAAAAACTGTTTTTT. Translating gives CASSPGRAWEKLFF.

V usage is TRBV10-2 and J usage is TRBJ2-4, with D possibly being TRBD2 (7 bases). The V gene's germline CDR1 is WSHSY and CDR2 SAAADI. This CDR3 spans 14 amino acids. The germline V and J ends were trimmed by 3 bases and 8 bases, with 14 bases remaining between them. The CDR3 DNA is TGCGCCAGCAGTGAAGGGGGGGGCGAGGACATTCAGTACTTC. Encoded protein: CASSEGGGEDIQYF.

This chain joins TRBV5-5 and TRBJ2-7, with D maybe TRBD2 (7 bases). The CDR3 totals 15 residues. The V and J ends lost 0 bases and 2 bases respectively, with 12 bases between them. Germline CDR1 reads SGHKS; CDR2 reads YYEKEE (reference sequence). In DNA, the CDR3 is TGTGCCAGCAGCTTGGGGCGGGGGCTTACCTACGAGCAGTACTTC. Amino acid sequence: CASSLGRGLTYEQYF.